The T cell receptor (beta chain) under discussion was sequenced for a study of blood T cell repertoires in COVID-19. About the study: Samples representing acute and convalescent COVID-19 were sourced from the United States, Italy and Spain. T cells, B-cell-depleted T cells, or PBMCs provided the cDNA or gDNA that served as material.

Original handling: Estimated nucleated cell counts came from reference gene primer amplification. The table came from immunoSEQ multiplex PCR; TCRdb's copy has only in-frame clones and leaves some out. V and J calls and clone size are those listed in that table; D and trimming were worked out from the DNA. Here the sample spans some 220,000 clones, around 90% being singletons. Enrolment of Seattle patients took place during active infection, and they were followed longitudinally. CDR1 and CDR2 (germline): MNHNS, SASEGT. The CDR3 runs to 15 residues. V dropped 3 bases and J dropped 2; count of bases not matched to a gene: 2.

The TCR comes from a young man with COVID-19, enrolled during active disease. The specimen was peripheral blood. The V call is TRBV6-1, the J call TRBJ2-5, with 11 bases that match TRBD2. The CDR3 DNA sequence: TGTGCCAGCAGTGAGGCTAGCGGGGGGCAAGAGACCCAGTACTTC. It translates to CASSEASGGQETQYF.